This entry concerns a single TCR beta chain. In germline, CDR1 is MGHRA, CDR2 YSYEKL. Losses at the gene ends were 0 bases for V and 2 bases for J; bases not matched to a gene: 8. CDR3 length: 18 amino acids. The data belong to a study of control samples from healthy donors and cancer patients. Here immunoSEQ multiplex PCR was the method, and the copy in TCRdb shows in-frame clones only, minus some. The data contain around 64,000 clones, around 90% of them seen just once; the ten biggest clones take up 5% to 7%. The receptor was isolated from a man between 60 and 70 years old with colorectal cancer. The chain combines TRBV4-1 with TRBJ2-5, with 11 bases aligning to TRBD2. The sample was PBMCs. DNA of the CDR3: TGCGCCAGCAGCCAAGATCGGCTAGCGGGGGGAGGGCAAGAGACCCAGTACTTC. It codes for CASSQDRLAGGGQETQYF.